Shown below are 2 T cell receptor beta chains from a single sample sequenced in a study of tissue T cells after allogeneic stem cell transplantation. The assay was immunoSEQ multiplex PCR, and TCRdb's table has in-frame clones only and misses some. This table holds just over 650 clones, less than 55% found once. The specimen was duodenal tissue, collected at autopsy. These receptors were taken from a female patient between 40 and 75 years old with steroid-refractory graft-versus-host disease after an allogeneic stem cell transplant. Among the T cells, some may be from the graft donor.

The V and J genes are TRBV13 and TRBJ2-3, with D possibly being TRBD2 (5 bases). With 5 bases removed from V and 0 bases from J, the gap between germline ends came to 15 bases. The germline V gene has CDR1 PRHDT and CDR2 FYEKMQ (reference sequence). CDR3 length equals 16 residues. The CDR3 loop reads CASSKRTASSTDTQYF. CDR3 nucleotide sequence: TGTGCCAGCAGCAAACGGACTGCCTCAAGCACAGATACGCAGTATTTT.

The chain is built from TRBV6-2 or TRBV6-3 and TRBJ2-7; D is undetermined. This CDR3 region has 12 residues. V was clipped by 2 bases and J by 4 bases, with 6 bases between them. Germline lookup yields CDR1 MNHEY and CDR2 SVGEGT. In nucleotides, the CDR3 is TGTGCCAGCAGTTACCCAAGTTACGAGCAGTACTTC. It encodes CASSYPSYEQYF.